The sequence of this T cell receptor beta chain was determined in a study of T cell responses to AZD1222 COVID-19 vaccine. Turning to the study itself: Samples with a second dose at about 4 or about 12 weeks were pooled together.

This CDR3 is built from 16 residues. The germline V gene has CDR1 LNHNV and CDR2 YYDKDF (reference sequence). V gave up 0 bases and J gave up 1 base; unmatched junction bases: 4. In regard to this clone: Its specificity is unknown.

Study conclusions and caveats: Unmutated variant regions are reportedly targeted by nearly half of spike-specific TCRs.

The method was immunoSEQ multiplex PCR; TCRdb's version includes in-frame clones alone and lacks a portion of them. The data contain about 94,000 clones, approximately 90% of them seen just once; the ten biggest clones take up approximately 12%. This chain links TRBV15 with TRBJ1-1; 8 bases line up with TRBD1. The sequence was collected from an adult in good health. The sample in question was peripheral blood, obtained on day 0 of AZD1222 vaccination. In DNA form, the CDR3 reads TGTGCCACCAGCAGAGATCTGGGGACAGGGAACACTGAAGCTTTCTTT. As protein: CATSRDLGTGNTEAFF.